This section outlines one T cell receptor (beta chain) sequence together with its context. The target antigen is unknown. The sample's treatment: approximately 9-day PBMC culture with coronavirus spike peptide pools or control peptides (ViraFEST assay). This sample is part of a study of vaccination and CD4 T cells after COVID-19. The Oncomine TCR Beta short-read assay was applied to DNA of cultured CD4+ T cells. TCRdb reprocessed the PCR reads via MiXCR and lists one record per CDR3 protein. This table holds roughly 8,500 distinct CDR3 sequences, 51% found once. The CDR3 is 14 amino acids. Trimming shortened V by 6 bases and J by 2 bases, and 13 bases separated the two germline ends.

The sequence was collected from a human donor who had recovered from COVID-19. Sequencing input: CD4+ T cells from blood, cultured in vitro. This chain joins TRBV23-1 and TRBJ1-2; D might be TRBD1 (5 bases). TRBV23-1 is known as an ORF, though its function is uncertain. CDR3 residues: CASSRGATNYGYTF. The CDR3 DNA reads TGCGCCAGCAGCCGTGGGGCGACCAACTATGGCTACACCTTC.